The 18 T cell receptor beta chains listed next were all sequenced from one sample in a study of blood T cell repertoires in COVID-19. Profiling relied on immunoSEQ multiplex PCR, and the TCRdb table lists in-frame clones only, not all of them. The sample holds tens of thousands of clones; approximately 88% are singletons and the top ten take over 5%. The sequenced material came from peripheral blood. Source of these receptors: a woman in her 70s with acute or convalescent COVID-19.

The rearrangement joins TRBV3-1 (or the pseudogene TRBV3-2) to TRBJ2-5; D unresolved. V lost 5 bases and J lost 12, with 19 bases in between. The CDR3 covers 13 residues. CDR1 is LGHDT and CDR2 is YNNKEL in the germline V gene (reference sequence). CDR3 protein: CASSYSQRSAEYF. DNA for the CDR3: TGTGCCAGCAGCTACTCCCAGAGATCGGCGGAGTACTTC.

This chain connects TRBV7-9 to TRBJ2-7; weak D call: TRBD1 (5 bases). Trimming took 2 bases from V and 7 from J, leaving 18 bases between them. CDR1 and CDR2 from the germline V gene are SEHNR and FQNEAQ (reference sequence). This CDR3 is 15 amino acids long. CDR3 DNA sequence: TGTGCCAGCAGCTTATTGGGCAGGGCGATATGGGAGCAGTACTTC. It is translated as CASSLLGRAIWEQYF. Supplemented by reference TRBV7-9 and TRBJ2-7, the full variable domain reads DTGVSQNPRHKITKRGQNVTFRCDPISEHNRLYWYRQTLGQGPEFLTYFQNEAQLEKSRLLSDRFSAERPKGSFSTLEIQRTEQGDSAMYLCASSLLGRAIWEQYFGPGTRLTVT.

CDR3 sequence reads: CASSYMGLLGTDTQYF. DNA for the CDR3: TGTGCCAGCAGTTACATGGGACTTCTGGGCACAGATACGCAGTATTTT. The gene calls are TRBV6-5 and TRBJ2-3, with D possibly TRBD2 on 6 matching bases. This CDR3 comprises 16 residues. CDR1 MNHEY and CDR2 SVGAGI come from the germline V gene. Trimming shortened V by 2 bases and J by 1 base, and 13 bases separated the two germline ends.

V is TRBV28 and J is TRBJ1-1; D uncertain. Germline V gives CDR1 MDHEN, CDR2 SYDVKM. V was clipped by 2 bases and J by 10 bases, with 8 bases between them. The CDR3 extends over 11 amino acids. CDR3 loop: CASSLPPVAFF. As DNA, the CDR3 is TGTGCCAGCAGTTTACCCCCTGTAGCTTTCTTT.

The rearrangement joins TRBV2 to TRBJ1-3; 9 positions agree with TRBD1. The trim removed 1 base at V and 1 base at J, leaving 5 bases unmatched. The CDR3 contains 17 residues. Germline loops: CDR1 SNHLY, CDR2 FYNNEI. CDR3 coding DNA: TGTGCCAGCAGTGAAGTAGGACAGGGGAGGTCTGGAAACACCATATATTTT. Translating gives CASSEVGQGRSGNTIYF.

CDR3 in amino acids: CASSPGTGGRGAFF. The CDR3 DNA follows: TGTGCCAGCAGCCCGGGGACAGGGGGCAGGGGAGCTTTCTTT. The genes are TRBV11-2 and TRBJ1-1; TRBD1 agrees at 12 bases. The germline V gene encodes CDR1 SGHAT and CDR2 FQNNGV. The J segment lost 10 bases and the V segment lost 5 bases, leaving 8 bases of the junction unmatched. This CDR3 is 14 amino acids long.

This clone was recorded at least ten times. The V gene is TRBV6-5, the J gene TRBJ2-7; 8 bases are a match to TRBD2. The junction had 13 bases not matched to a gene; V was cut back by 5 bases and J by 7 bases. Germline CDR1 reads MNHEY; CDR2 reads SVGAGI. This CDR3 has 15 amino acids. The CDR3, as DNA: TGTGCCAGCAGTCCCCTGGCGGGAGGCCATGGGGAGCAGTACTTC. This sequence encodes CASSPLAGGHGEQYF.

There are a few counts of this clone. The rearrangement links TRBV10-3 to TRBJ2-7; TRBD2 agrees at 9 bases. Germline values: CDR1 ENHRY, CDR2 SYGVKD. The CDR3 covers 12 residues. J lost 7 bases, V lost 10 bases, and 8 bases had no gene match. The CDR3 protein is CATREGAREQYF. CDR3 coding DNA: TGTGCCACGCGGGAGGGGGCAAGAGAGCAGTACTTC.

This sequence joins TRBV28 and TRBJ2-3; 7 positions match TRBD1. V lost 3 bases to trimming and J lost 0 bases; unmatched junction nucleotides: 3. The length of the CDR3 is 15 residues. Germline V gene data show CDR1 as MDHEN and CDR2 as SYDVKM. The CDR3 DNA reads as TGTGCCAGCAGTTTGGGACAGCTTAGCACAGATACGCAGTATTTT. It specifies CASSLGQLSTDTQYF.

The rearrangement links TRBV7-3 to TRBJ1-1; D is perhaps TRBD1 (5 bases). The V and J ends lost 3 bases and 5 bases respectively, with 10 bases between them. Germline CDR1 reads SGHTA; CDR2 reads FQGTGA. The CDR3 spans 13 residues. CDR3 coding DNA: TGTGCCAGCAGCTTTCGTGACAGAACTGAAGCTTTCTTT. Amino acids: CASSFRDRTEAFF.

The table lists this clone with a few counts. The chain couples TRBV9 to TRBJ2-7; 7 positions agree with TRBD1. Germline trimming cut 0 bases from V and 2 bases from J; bases unmatched to any gene: 5. The CDR3 totals 15 residues. The V gene's germline CDR1 is SGDLS and CDR2 YYNGEE. The CDR3 sequence: CASSVAVGTAYEQYF. CDR3 coding DNA: TGTGCCAGCAGCGTAGCTGTGGGGACAGCCTACGAGCAGTACTTC.

This sequence joins TRBV4-2 and TRBJ1-5; weak D call: TRBD1 (6 bases). The germline gives CDR1 LGHNA, CDR2 YNFKEQ. CDR3 size: 16 residues. The ends were cut back, 0 bases at V and 4 bases at J, with 13 bases in the middle. CDR3 nucleotides: TGTGCCAGCAGCCAAGATTTTAGACAGGCTAATCAGCCCCAGCATTTT. Translating gives CASSQDFRQANQPQHF.

The chain couples TRBV7-3 to TRBJ2-3; possibly TRBD2 for D (6 bases). Germline V gene lookup returns CDR1 SGHTA and CDR2 FQGTGA. This CDR3 region has 16 residues. V was pared by 4 bases and J by 1 base, with 15 bases between. Here the CDR3 reads CASSSLGGMGTDTQYF. CDR3 nucleotide sequence: TGTGCCAGCAGCTCCCTTGGGGGGATGGGCACAGATACGCAGTATTTT.

This clone is categorized as medium-sized. The CDR3, as DNA: TGTGCCAGCAGCTTAGGAACAGGCGGTAATTCACCCCTCCACTTT. Translating gives CASSLGTGGNSPLHF. The V and J genes are TRBV11-2 and TRBJ1-6, with D perhaps TRBD1 (5 bases). V shed 1 base and J shed 6 bases, with 10 bases lying between them. Germline V gives CDR1 SGHAT, CDR2 FQNNGV. This CDR3 has 15 residues.

CDR3 residues: CASSPGQGAYEQYF. The DNA of the CDR3 is TGTGCCAGCTCTCCTGGACAGGGGGCCTACGAGCAGTACTTC. V and J are TRBV18 and TRBJ2-7; 10 nucleotides match TRBD1. Trimming took 6 bases from V and 2 from J; bases not matched to a gene: 4. This CDR3 is 14 amino acids long. From germline, CDR1 is KGHSH and CDR2 LQKENI.

The chain combines TRBV18 with TRBJ2-1, with 7 bases matching TRBD2. This CDR3 region has 13 residues. V dropped 2 bases and J dropped 9; count of bases not matched to a gene: 4. From germline, CDR1 is KGHSH and CDR2 LQKENI. CDR3 nucleotide sequence: TGTGCCAGCTCACCAAGCGGGAATATTGAGCAGTTCTTC. Encoded protein: CASSPSGNIEQFF.

The J gene is TRBJ2-1, the V gene TRBV29-1; D not resolved. There are 11 residues in the CDR3. From germline, CDR1 is SQVTM and CDR2 ANQGSEA. Trimming cost V 2 bases and J 6 bases, with 5 bases left between them. The CDR3 loop reads CSVESANEQFF. CDR3 coding DNA: TGCAGCGTTGAAAGCGCCAATGAGCAGTTCTTC.

This rearrangement joins TRBV25-1 to TRBJ1-3; possible D gene TRBD1, 5 bases. The ends were cut back, 5 bases at V and 4 bases at J, with 12 bases in the middle. Germline values: CDR1 MGHDK, CDR2 SYGVNS. CDR3 length: 14 amino acids. CDR3 bases: TGTGCCAGCAGTTCCCAGGGTACGGGAAACACCATATATTTT. The encoded protein is CASSSQGTGNTIYF.